A single T cell receptor (beta chain) is shown here with its context. The V gene's germline CDR1 is MNHNS and CDR2 SASEGT. The CDR3 is 12 residues long. Trimming at V came to 8 bases and at J to 4 bases, leaving 4 bases not matched to a gene. Random hexamers were used to reverse transcribe an amount of roughly 0.5 to 1 ug RNA. With immunoSEQ multiplex PCR, TCR beta CDR3 was amplified across 54 Vbeta and 13 Jbeta. TCRdb reprocessed the immunoSEQ multiplex PCR reads via MiXCR and lists one record per CDR3 protein. The repertoire holds 180,000 or so distinct CDR3 sequences, with roughly 94% as singletons. This specimen belongs to a study of CD8 T cells in Susac syndrome. Sequencing of TCR beta was performed on blood CD8+ T cells and on blood CD4+ T cells. Bulk CD8+ and CD4+ cells came from magnetic negative isolation; CD8+ TEMRA by FACS.

This TCR came from a human donor in good health. The V and J genes are TRBV6-1 and TRBJ2-7, with 8 bases identical to TRBD2. The material sequenced was CD4+ T cells from PBMCs. This chain's CDR3 is CASPGGGYEQYF. The CDR3 region has the DNA TGTGCCAGCCCGGGGGGGGGTTACGAGCAGTACTTC.